This is a list of T cell receptor beta chains from one sample in a study of CD8+ T cells in alopecia areata. Sequenced by immunoSEQ multiplex PCR; TCRdb stores in-frame clones only, minus some. Of about 76,000 clones listed, about 71% are singletons. This specimen was CD8+ T cells sorted from blood, taken at week 24, from a patient treated with tofacitinib. Receptor source: a human donor with alopecia areata. The CDR3 runs from the conserved cysteine through the conserved F or W. The order of the fields is clone size, V gene, CDR3 length, D gene, J gene, CDR3 DNA, CDR3 protein. The D gene is left open where the match is weak. Rows give clone size only sometimes, using once, few, many, or a class for an expanded clone.

size: -; V: TRBV5-1; length: 14; D: TRBD1; J: TRBJ1-1; DNA: TGCGCCAGCAGCTTATGGACAGGGCACACTGAAGCTTTCTTT; CDR3: CASSLWTGHTEAFF
size: -; V: TRBV4-1; length: 15; D: TRBD2; J: TRBJ2-7; DNA: TGCGCCAGCAGCCAAGAACCGGGAGGCACCTACGAGCAGTACTTC; CDR3: CASSQEPGGTYEQYF
size: -; V: TRBV7-8; length: 16; D: TRBD2; J: TRBJ2-3; DNA: TGTGCCAGCAGCTTAGATCACAGCGGGGCCACAGATACGCAGTATTTT; CDR3: CASSLDHSGATDTQYF
size: -; V: TRBV27; length: 13; D: -; J: TRBJ1-2; DNA: TGTGCCAGCAGTTTAAGCAGAGTGGGTGGCTACACCTTC; CDR3: CASSLSRVGGYTF
size: -; V: TRBV18; length: 14; D: TRBD1; J: TRBJ1-5; DNA: TGTGCCAGCTCACCACTCGAAGGGGGCTCAGCCCAGCATTTT; CDR3: CASSPLEGGSAQHF
size: -; V: TRBV2; length: 18; D: -; J: TRBJ2-3; DNA: TGTGCCAGCAGTGGTCTGGGGGAGAGCGCCTTTACCACAGATACGCAGTATTTT; CDR3: CASSGLGESAFTTDTQYF
size: -; V: TRBV9; length: 15; D: -; J: TRBJ2-5; DNA: TGTGCCAGCAGCGTAGGTGAAGCTCTTCAAGAGACCCAGTACTTC; CDR3: CASSVGEALQETQYF
size: -; V: TRBV7-9; length: 15; D: -; J: TRBJ2-1; DNA: TGTGCCAGCAGCTTAGAAACGGGCTCCTACAATGAGCAGTTCTTC; CDR3: CASSLETGSYNEQFF
size: -; V: TRBV29-1; length: 14; D: TRBD1; J: TRBJ2-1; DNA: TGCAGCGCTGATCCGGGACAGGGGCACAATGAGCAGTTCTTC; CDR3: CSADPGQGHNEQFF
size: -; V: TRBV7-9; length: 13; D: -; J: TRBJ1-4; DNA: TGTGCCAGCAGCTTGGGAGCCACCGGTGGACTGTTTTTT; CDR3: CASSLGATGGLFF
size: -; V: TRBV5-1; length: 15; D: -; J: TRBJ2-7; DNA: TGCGCCAGCAGCATATTCCCCGACATTTCCTACGAGCAGTACTTC; CDR3: CASSIFPDISYEQYF
size: few; V: TRBV4-1; length: 17; D: -; J: TRBJ2-7; DNA: TGCGCCAGCAGCCAAGTACTGAAGGACACCTACTCCTACGAGCAGTACTTC; CDR3: CASSQVLKDTYSYEQYF
size: -; V: TRBV4-1; length: 15; D: -; J: TRBJ2-6; DNA: TGCGCCAGCAGCCATCCCTCCTCTGGGGCCAACGTCCTGACTTTC; CDR3: CASSHPSSGANVLTF
size: -; V: TRBV7-3; length: 13; D: -; J: TRBJ1-1; DNA: TGTGCCAGCAGCCCAGGGGTCTGGACTGAAGCTTTCTTT; CDR3: CASSPGVWTEAFF
size: -; V: TRBV27; length: 18; D: TRBD2; J: TRBJ2-1; DNA: TGTGCCAGCAGTTTGTTGGGGACTAGCGGGCAATCCTACAATGAGCAGTTCTTC; CDR3: CASSLLGTSGQSYNEQFF
size: few; V: TRBV29-1; length: 12; D: -; J: TRBJ2-7; DNA: TGCAGCGTTGAAGACAGCCAATACGAGCAGTACTTC; CDR3: CSVEDSQYEQYF
size: -; V: TRBV4-1; length: 13; D: -; J: TRBJ2-3; DNA: TGCGCCAGCAGCCAAGGACAGATAGATACGCAGTATTTT; CDR3: CASSQGQIDTQYF
size: -; V: TRBV4-1; length: 15; D: TRBD1; J: TRBJ2-7; DNA: TGCGCCAGCAGCCCTTCGGGACAGGGGGTATACGAGCAGTACTTC; CDR3: CASSPSGQGVYEQYF